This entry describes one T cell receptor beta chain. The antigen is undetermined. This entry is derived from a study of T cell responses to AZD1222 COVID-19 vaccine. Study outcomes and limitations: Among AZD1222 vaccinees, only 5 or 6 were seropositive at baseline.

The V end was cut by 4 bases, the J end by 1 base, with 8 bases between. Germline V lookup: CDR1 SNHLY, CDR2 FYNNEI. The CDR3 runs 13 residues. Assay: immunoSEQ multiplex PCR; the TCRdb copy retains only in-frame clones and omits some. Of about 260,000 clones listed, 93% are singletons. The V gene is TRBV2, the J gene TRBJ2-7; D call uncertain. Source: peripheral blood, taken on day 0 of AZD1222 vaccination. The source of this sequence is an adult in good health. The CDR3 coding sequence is TGTGCCAGCAGTGTGGAGTTATCCTACGAGCAGTACTTC. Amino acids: CASSVELSYEQYF.